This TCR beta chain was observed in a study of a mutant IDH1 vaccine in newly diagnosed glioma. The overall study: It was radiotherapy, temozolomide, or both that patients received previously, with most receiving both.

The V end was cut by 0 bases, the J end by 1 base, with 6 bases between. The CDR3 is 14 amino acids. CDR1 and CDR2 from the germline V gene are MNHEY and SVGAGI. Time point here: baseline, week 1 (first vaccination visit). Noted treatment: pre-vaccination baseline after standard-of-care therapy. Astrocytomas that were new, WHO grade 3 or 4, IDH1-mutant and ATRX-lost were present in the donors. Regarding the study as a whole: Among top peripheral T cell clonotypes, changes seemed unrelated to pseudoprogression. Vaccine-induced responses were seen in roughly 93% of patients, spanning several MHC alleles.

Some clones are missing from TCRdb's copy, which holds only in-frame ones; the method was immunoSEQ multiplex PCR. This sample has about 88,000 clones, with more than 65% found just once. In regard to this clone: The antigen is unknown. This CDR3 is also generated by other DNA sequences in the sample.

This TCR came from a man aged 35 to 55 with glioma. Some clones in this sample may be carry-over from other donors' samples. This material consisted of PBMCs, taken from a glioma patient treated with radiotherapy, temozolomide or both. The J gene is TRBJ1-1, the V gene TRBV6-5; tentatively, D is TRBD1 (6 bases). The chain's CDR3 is CASSYSTGNTEAFF. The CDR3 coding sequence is TGTGCCAGCAGTTACTCGACAGGGAACACTGAAGCTTTCTTT.